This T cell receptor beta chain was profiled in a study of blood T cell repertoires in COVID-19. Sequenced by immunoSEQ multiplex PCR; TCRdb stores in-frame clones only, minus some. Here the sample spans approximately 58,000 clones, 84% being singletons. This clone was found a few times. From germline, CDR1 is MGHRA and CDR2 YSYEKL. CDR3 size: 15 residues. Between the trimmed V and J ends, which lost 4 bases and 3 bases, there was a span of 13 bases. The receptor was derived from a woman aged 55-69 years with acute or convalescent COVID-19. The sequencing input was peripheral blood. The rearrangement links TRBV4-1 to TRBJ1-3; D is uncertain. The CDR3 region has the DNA TGCGCCAGCAGCCCCTTCCCCCGGAGTGGAAACACCATATATTTT. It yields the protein CASSPFPRSGNTIYF.